This T cell receptor beta chain is drawn from a study of blood T cell repertoires in COVID-19. About the study: Specimens from acute and convalescent COVID-19 originated in the United States, Italy and Spain.

Living in 24 US areas, the participants were between roughly 18 and 95 years of age. Sequencing used immunoSEQ multiplex PCR; TCRdb keeps in-frame clones, though not all of them. The sample lists about 240,000 clones; approximately 84% were seen once. Points on this clone: Other DNA sequences in this sample translate to the same CDR3.

The CDR3 contains 11 residues. V was clipped by 3 bases and J by 1 base, with 2 bases between them. The germline CDR1 and CDR2 sequences are SGHRS and YFSETQ. Material for sequencing was PBMCs or T cells enriched from blood (not recorded which). V gene TRBV5-1 combines with J gene TRBJ2-7; D is unclear. This receptor was identified in a middle-aged woman with acute COVID-19. The DNA for the CDR3 is TGCGCCAGCAGCTCTTCCTACGAGCAGTACTTC. Translation gives CASSSSYEQYF.